The subject of this entry is one T cell receptor beta chain. Autoimmune disease history or systemic immunosuppression disqualified patients. Repertoires were generated with immunoSEQ multiplex PCR, while TCRdb's copy carries only in-frame clones and drops some. The table includes approximately 120,000 clones, roughly 90% detected once. This specimen belongs to a study of OX40 agonist ivuxolimab in advanced cancers. Study context: Patients with hepatocellular carcinoma, melanoma, renal cell or head and neck cancer made up the dose-escalation patients.

The length of the CDR3 is 15 residues. Germline-derived CDR1 and CDR2 are LGHNA and YNFKEQ. V lost 5 bases and J lost 1; bases outside the gene matches: 5. Here the sequenced sample was CD4+ or CD8+ T cells sorted from blood, taken in a trial of the OX40 agonist ivuxolimab. The chain has TRBV4-2 and TRBJ2-5, with 9 bases lining up with TRBD2. The clonotype comes from an adult with an advanced solid tumor such as melanoma, head and neck, liver or kidney cancer. CDR3 amino acids: CASSYGGRAQETQYF. In DNA form, the CDR3 reads TGTGCCAGCAGCTACGGCGGGAGGGCCCAAGAGACCCAGTACTTC.